A selection of T cell receptor beta chains follows, all from one sample in a study of spatial heterogeneity in lung cancer. TCRdb re-analysed the 5' RACE reads in MiXCR, keeping a single row per CDR3 protein. The sample includes about 43,000 distinct CDR3 sequences, under 25% of them seen just once. The sequenced sample was PBMCs, obtained at follow-up. These TCRs come from a female donor with early-stage non-small cell lung cancer. CDR3s include the opening cysteine and the closing phenylalanine or tryptophan. A D gene is named only where the DNA matches it firmly. The size field is filled for only some rows; it gives once, few, many or a size class.

j_call: TRBJ1-1; d_call: -; clone_size: few; cdr3_length: 14; v_call: TRBV27; cdr3_nt: TGTGCCAGCAGTTTAAAGGCGGGGAACACTGAAGCTTTCTTT; cdr3_aa: CASSLKAGNTEAFF
j_call: TRBJ2-3; d_call: -; clone_size: -; cdr3_length: 15; v_call: TRBV29-1; cdr3_nt: TGCAGCGCCGGCGGTAGCGAGCAGCGATTAGATACGCAGTATTTT; cdr3_aa: CSAGGSEQRLDTQYF
j_call: TRBJ2-4; d_call: -; clone_size: -; cdr3_length: 14; v_call: TRBV3-1; cdr3_nt: TGTGCCAGCAGCCAAGATGCACGTGGTCACATTCAGTACTTC; cdr3_aa: CASSQDARGHIQYF
j_call: TRBJ2-1; d_call: TRBD2; clone_size: few; cdr3_length: 17; v_call: TRBV3-1; cdr3_nt: TGTGCCAGCAGCCAAGAAGCGGGAGTTAGCTCCTACAATGAGCAGTTCTTC; cdr3_aa: CASSQEAGVSSYNEQFF
j_call: TRBJ2-1; d_call: TRBD1; clone_size: medium-sized; cdr3_length: 15; v_call: TRBV10-3; cdr3_nt: TGTGCCATCAGTGGGGACAGGTTAACCTACAATGAGCAGTTCTTC; cdr3_aa: CAISGDRLTYNEQFF
j_call: TRBJ1-5; d_call: TRBD1; clone_size: many; cdr3_length: 16; v_call: TRBV20-1; cdr3_nt: TGCAGTGCCCGCCGGACGGGACAGCGGCTTAATCAGCCCCAGCATTTT; cdr3_aa: CSARRTGQRLNQPQHF
j_call: TRBJ2-2; d_call: TRBD2; clone_size: -; cdr3_length: 15; v_call: TRBV20-1; cdr3_nt: TGCAGTGCATTACGAGCGGGAGGGTACACCGGGGAGCTGTTTTTT; cdr3_aa: CSALRAGGYTGELFF
j_call: TRBJ2-3; d_call: TRBD2; clone_size: -; cdr3_length: 14; v_call: TRBV12-3/TRBV12-4; cdr3_nt: TGTGCCAGCAGTTTCGGTCCTAGCGGGGTCACGCAGTATTTT; cdr3_aa: CASSFGPSGVTQYF
j_call: TRBJ2-3; d_call: TRBD2; clone_size: once; cdr3_length: 15; v_call: TRBV18; cdr3_nt: TGTGCCAGCTCACCCAGCAGCGGGAGCCCAGATACGCAGTATTTT; cdr3_aa: CASSPSSGSPDTQYF
j_call: TRBJ1-2; d_call: -; clone_size: many; cdr3_length: 12; v_call: TRBV11-2; cdr3_nt: TGTGCCAGCGGAAAACCTGCCGGAGGCTACACCTTC; cdr3_aa: CASGKPAGGYTF
j_call: TRBJ1-1; d_call: TRBD1; clone_size: -; cdr3_length: 16; v_call: TRBV7-9; cdr3_nt: TGTGCCAGCAGCTTGGGGACAGGGGAGGGGGACACTGAAGCTTTCTTT; cdr3_aa: CASSLGTGEGDTEAFF